This passage covers 20 T cell receptor beta chains from one sample sequenced in a study of post-analysis software for immune sequencing data. Study-level results: TRBV5-6, TRBV5-1 and TRBV20-1 were among 4 or 5 TRBV segments more frequent in patients than controls.

These TCRs' antigens remain unknown. cDNA libraries of TCR beta carried unique molecular identifiers. One entry per CDR3 protein results from TCRdb running MiXCR on the PCR reads. The sample lists roughly 400,000 distinct CDR3 sequences, approximately 39% occurring once. The sequenced sample consisted of blood. Receptors were obtained from a girl aged 2-10 years with multiple sclerosis.

The chain combines TRBV7-2 with TRBJ1-2; D unresolved. This CDR3 region has 12 residues. Germline CDR1 reads SGHTA; CDR2 reads FQGNSA. Trimming cost V 4 bases and J 4 bases, with 7 bases left between them. The CDR3 here is CASSSNTYGYTF. The DNA for the CDR3 is TGTGCCAGCAGCTCGAACACCTATGGCTACACCTTC.

The V call is TRBV25-1, the J call TRBJ2-5; D tentatively reads TRBD1 or TRBD2 (5 bases each). The germline gives CDR1 MGHDK, CDR2 SYGVNS. Trimming left V 6 bases short and J 8 bases short, with 16 bases between. The CDR3 runs to 13 residues. CDR3 nucleotide sequence: TGTGCCAGCAGCCCAGGGACGGAGGTCACCCAGTACTTC. Encoded protein: CASSPGTEVTQYF.

Details on this clonotype: The junction shows a germline mismatch at one end, possibly a read error. CDR3 amino acids: CTSSLLTGTPNYGYTF. The CDR3, as DNA: TGTACCAGCAGTCTACTCACCGGGACCCCAAACTATGGCTACACCTTC. This chain connects TRBV4-2 to TRBJ1-2; the D gene is possibly TRBD1 (5 bases). From germline, CDR1 is LGHNA and CDR2 YNFKEQ. The CDR3 loop spans 16 amino acids.

V and J are TRBV7-2 and TRBJ2-7; 8 nucleotides match TRBD2. CDR1 and CDR2 (germline): SGHTA, FQGNSA. CDR3 length equals 15 residues. Trimming at V came to 3 bases and at J to 3 bases, leaving 7 bases not matched to a gene. In DNA form, the CDR3 reads TGTGCCAGCAGCTTCGGGACTAGTTGGGGCTACGAGCAGTACTTC. This encodes CASSFGTSWGYEQYF.

This clonotype has just a few counts. The chain uses TRBV20-1 and TRBJ2-3; a weak D match, TRBD2 (6 bases). The germline gives CDR1 DFQATT, CDR2 SNEGSKA (reference sequence). The CDR3 contains 15 residues. Trimming removed 3 bases at V and 0 bases at J, with 13 bases between. In nucleotides, the CDR3 is TGCAGTGCTAGTCTGCGGGGCATTAGCACAGATACGCAGTATTTT. Amino acid sequence: CSASLRGISTDTQYF.

This chain joins TRBV7-2 and TRBJ1-4; 7 nucleotides match TRBD1. The CDR3 consists of 14 residues. Germline lookup yields CDR1 SGHTA and CDR2 FQGNSA. V was pared by 5 bases and J by 8 bases, with 8 bases of the junction left unmatched. The CDR3 DNA follows: TGTGCCAGCAGCCCGACAGGGCTGCAGGAAAAACTGTTTTTT. Amino acid sequence: CASSPTGLQEKLFF.

This clonotype appeared a few times. The chain uses TRBV12-3 or TRBV12-4 and TRBJ1-2, with 7 bases identical to TRBD1. With V trimmed by 3 bases and J by 7 bases, 5 bases remained unmatched. The CDR3 extends over 13 amino acids. CDR3 region: CASSFGSGGGYTF. The CDR3 DNA reads as TGTGCCAGCAGTTTTGGGTCAGGGGGTGGCTACACCTTC.

The V call is TRBV3-1, the J call TRBJ2-6; no clear D gene. The ends were cut back, 1 base at V and 10 bases at J, with 14 bases in the middle. The CDR3 is 15 residues long. Per germline, CDR1 LGHDT and CDR2 YNNKEL (reference sequence). This CDR3 is CASSQVLWSGNVLTF. DNA for the CDR3: TGTGCCAGCAGCCAAGTTCTTTGGTCCGGGAACGTCCTGACTTTC.

The chain joins TRBV9 to TRBJ2-7; 7 nucleotides align to TRBD2. The V gene end was trimmed by 7 bases and the J gene end by 7 bases; junction bases not matched to a gene: 20. The germline V gene has CDR1 SGDLS and CDR2 YYNGEE. CDR3 length equals 16 residues. The CDR3 sequence is CASGPGAGASYNEQYF. CDR3 DNA: TGTGCCAGCGGGCCCGGGGCGGGAGCATCCTACAATGAGCAGTACTTC.

This rearrangement joins TRBV20-1 to TRBJ1-2; TRBD1 might be the D (5 bases). CDR1 and CDR2 (germline): DFQATT, SNEGSKA (reference sequence). CDR3 length: 12 amino acids. Trimming removed 3 bases at V and 7 bases at J, with 12 bases between. The CDR3 is CSARTAGSGYTF. As DNA, the CDR3 is TGCAGTGCTAGGACAGCAGGGAGTGGCTACACCTTC.

A remark on this clonotype: The junction does not match germline at one end; this may be a read error. The genes are TRBV28 and TRBJ2-1, with D uncertain. The CDR3 loop spans 11 amino acids. Germline V gene data show CDR1 as MDHEN and CDR2 as SYDVKM. The CDR3 loop is CACSFYNEQFF. CDR3 bases: TGTGCCTGCAGTTTCTACAATGAGCAGTTCTTC.

The J gene is TRBJ1-1, the V gene TRBV5-5; D is perhaps TRBD1 (6 bases). The V and J ends lost 0 bases and 10 bases respectively, with 16 bases between them. Germline-derived CDR1 and CDR2 are SGHKS and YYEKEE (reference sequence). The CDR3 consists of 14 residues. CDR3 nucleotide sequence: TGTGCCAGCAGCTTGGGGCAGGGGAGGAGTGGAGCTTTCTTT. It translates to CASSLGQGRSGAFF. Supplemented by reference TRBV5-5 and TRBJ1-1, the full variable domain reads DAGVTQSPTHLIKTRGQQVTLRCSPISGHKSVSWYQQVLGQGPQFIFQYYEKEERGRGNFPDRFSARQFPNYSSELNVNALLLGDSALYLCASSLGQGRSGAFFGQGTRLTVV.

The V gene is TRBV11-2, the J gene TRBJ2-3; D is unresolved. This CDR3 has 14 residues. Trimming cost V 2 bases and J 4 bases, with 10 bases left between them. The germline gives CDR1 SGHAT, CDR2 FQNNGV. The CDR3 protein is CASSLYRRPDTQYF. The CDR3 region has the DNA TGTGCCAGCAGCTTATACAGACGACCAGATACGCAGTATTTT.

CDR3 amino acids: CASSPSTAQETQYF. The CDR3 nucleotides read TGTGCCAGCAGCCCGTCGACAGCCCAAGAGACCCAGTACTTC. The chain uses TRBV7-6 and TRBJ2-5, with D possibly matching TRBD1 (5 bases). Germline-derived CDR1 and CDR2 are SGHVS and FNYEAQ. Between the trimmed V and J ends, which lost 5 bases and 1 base, there was a span of 11 bases. The CDR3 contains 14 residues.

This clonotype was detected only once. V and J are TRBV7-2 and TRBJ2-5; D may be TRBD2 (6 bases). The CDR3 runs to 14 residues. V lost 2 bases and J lost 3, with 10 bases in between. Germline CDR1 reads SGHTA; CDR2 reads FQGNSA. The CDR3 nucleotides read TGTGCCAGCAGCTTAAGTTGGGGGGAAGAGACCCAGTACTTC. It is translated as CASSLSWGEETQYF. The whole variable domain, remainder taken from reference TRBV7-2 and TRBJ2-5, is GAGVSQSPSNKVTEKGKDVELRCDPISGHTALYWYRQSLGQGLEFLIYFQGNSAPDKSGLPSDRFSAERTGGSVSTLTIQRTQQEDSAVYLCASSLSWGEETQYFGPGTRLLVL.

This clonotype was seen a handful of times. The chain couples TRBV5-1 to TRBJ2-5, with 7 nucleotides matching TRBD2. The germline CDR1 and CDR2 sequences are SGHRS and YFSETQ. Losses at the gene ends were 5 bases for V and 3 bases for J; bases not matched to a gene: 10. This CDR3 is built from 15 residues. The DNA of the CDR3 is TGCGCCAGCAGGGGAGGGTCGCTTACTAAAGAGACCCAGTACTTC. As protein: CASRGGSLTKETQYF.

This clonotype was found a few times. The rearrangement uses TRBV19 and TRBJ2-7; D uncertain. CDR1 and CDR2 (germline): LNHDA, SQIVND (reference sequence). V was pared by 1 base and J by 2 bases, with 6 bases between. The length of the CDR3 is 13 residues. The DNA for the CDR3 is TGTGCCAGTAGTATAGGCCCCGCCTACGAGCAGTACTTC. It is translated as CASSIGPAYEQYF.

The V call is TRBV20-1, the J call TRBJ1-2; D is perhaps TRBD1 (5 bases). Germline values: CDR1 DFQATT, CDR2 SNEGSKA (reference sequence). The CDR3 consists of 12 residues. Trimming stripped 5 bases from V and 6 bases from J, with 13 bases between. The CDR3 sequence is CSAPGVADGYTF. The CDR3 nucleotides are TGCAGTGCTCCGGGGGTGGCGGATGGCTACACCTTC.

V and J are TRBV12-3 or TRBV12-4 and TRBJ1-2; perhaps TRBD1 as D (5 bases). The CDR3 is 14 residues long. Trimming shortened V by 6 bases and J by 2 bases, and 13 bases separated the two germline ends. The CDR3 nucleotides read TGTGCCAGCAGCCGACAACAGGCCAACTATGGCTACACCTTC. Residues: CASSRQQANYGYTF.

This clonotype has more than one count but fewer than ten. The chain is built from TRBV2 and TRBJ2-7; 7 positions agree with TRBD2. The CDR3 totals 15 residues. The germline gives CDR1 SNHLY, CDR2 FYNNEI. V lost 7 bases and J lost 1; bases outside the gene matches: 10. The chain's CDR3 is CASTGGQTASYEQYF. CDR3 nucleotides: TGTGCCAGCACGGGAGGACAAACGGCTTCCTACGAGCAGTACTTC.